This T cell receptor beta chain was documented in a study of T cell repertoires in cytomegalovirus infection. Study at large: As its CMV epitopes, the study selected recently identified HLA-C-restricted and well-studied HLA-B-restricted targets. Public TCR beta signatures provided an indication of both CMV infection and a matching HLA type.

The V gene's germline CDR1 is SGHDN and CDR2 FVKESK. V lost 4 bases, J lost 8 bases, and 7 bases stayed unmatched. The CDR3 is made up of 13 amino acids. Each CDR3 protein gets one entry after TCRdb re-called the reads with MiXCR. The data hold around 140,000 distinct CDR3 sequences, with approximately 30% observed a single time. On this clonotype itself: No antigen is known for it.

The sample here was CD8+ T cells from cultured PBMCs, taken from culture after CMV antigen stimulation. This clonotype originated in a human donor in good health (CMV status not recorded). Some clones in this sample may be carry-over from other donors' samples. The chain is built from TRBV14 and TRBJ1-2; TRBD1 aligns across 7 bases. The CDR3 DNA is TGTGCCAGCAGCCCTTACAGGGGTTTCGGCTACACCTTC. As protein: CASSPYRGFGYTF.